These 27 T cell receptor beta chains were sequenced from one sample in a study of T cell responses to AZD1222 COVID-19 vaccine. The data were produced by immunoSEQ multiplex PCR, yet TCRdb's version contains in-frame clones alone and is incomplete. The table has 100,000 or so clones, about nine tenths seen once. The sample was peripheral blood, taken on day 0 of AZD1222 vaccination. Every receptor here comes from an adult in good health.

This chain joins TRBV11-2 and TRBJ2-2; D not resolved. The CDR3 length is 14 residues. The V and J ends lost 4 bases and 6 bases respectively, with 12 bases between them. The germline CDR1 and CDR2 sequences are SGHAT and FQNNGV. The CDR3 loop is CASSSTLGPGELFF. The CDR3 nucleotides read TGTGCCAGCAGCTCTACTCTGGGCCCCGGGGAGCTGTTTTTT.

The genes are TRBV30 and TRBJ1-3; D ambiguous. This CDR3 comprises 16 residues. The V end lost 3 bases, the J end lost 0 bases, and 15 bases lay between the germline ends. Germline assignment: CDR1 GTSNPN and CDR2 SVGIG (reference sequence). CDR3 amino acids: CAWSRTADSSGNTIYF. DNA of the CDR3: TGTGCCTGGAGCAGGACGGCCGATAGCTCTGGAAACACCATATATTTT.

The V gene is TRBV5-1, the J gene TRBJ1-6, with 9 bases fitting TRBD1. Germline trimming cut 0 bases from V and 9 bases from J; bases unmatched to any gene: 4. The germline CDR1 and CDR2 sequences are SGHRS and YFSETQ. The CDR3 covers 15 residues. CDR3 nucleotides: TGCGCCAGCAGCTTGGGACAGGGGGAAGGTTCACCCCTCCACTTT. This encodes CASSLGQGEGSPLHF.

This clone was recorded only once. This chain's CDR3 is CASSQNGLDEQYF. The CDR3 nucleotides read TGCGCCAGCAGCCAAAACGGACTAGACGAGCAGTACTTC. The chain joins TRBV4-1 to TRBJ2-7, with 7 bases aligning to TRBD2. The trim removed 2 bases at V and 5 bases at J, leaving 3 bases unmatched. CDR1 is MGHRA, CDR2 YSYEKL, per germline. The CDR3 runs to 13 residues.

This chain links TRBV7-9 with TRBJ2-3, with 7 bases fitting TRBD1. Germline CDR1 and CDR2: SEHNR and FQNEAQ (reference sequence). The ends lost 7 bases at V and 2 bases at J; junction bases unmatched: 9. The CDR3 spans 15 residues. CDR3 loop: CASTLQGDLTDTQYF. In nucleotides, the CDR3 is TGTGCCAGCACCCTTCAGGGGGACCTCACAGATACGCAGTATTTT.

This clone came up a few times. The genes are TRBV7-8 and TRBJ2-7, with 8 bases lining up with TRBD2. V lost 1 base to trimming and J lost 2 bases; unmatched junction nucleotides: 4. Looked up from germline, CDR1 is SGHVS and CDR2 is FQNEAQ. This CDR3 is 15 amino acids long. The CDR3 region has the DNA TGTGCCAGCAGCTTAGGTCTGCGGGGGGCCTACGAGCAGTACTTC. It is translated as CASSLGLRGAYEQYF.

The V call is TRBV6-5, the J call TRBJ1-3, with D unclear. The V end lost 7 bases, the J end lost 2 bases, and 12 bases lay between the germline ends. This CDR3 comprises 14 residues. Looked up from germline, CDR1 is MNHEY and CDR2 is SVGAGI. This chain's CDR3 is CASTGRRTGNTIYF. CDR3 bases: TGTGCCAGCACTGGCCGGAGAACTGGAAACACCATATATTTT.

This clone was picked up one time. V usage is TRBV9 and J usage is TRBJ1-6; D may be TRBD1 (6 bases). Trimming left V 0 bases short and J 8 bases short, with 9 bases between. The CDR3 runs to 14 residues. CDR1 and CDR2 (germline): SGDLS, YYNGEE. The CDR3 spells CASSVDRADSPLHF. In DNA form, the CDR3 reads TGTGCCAGCAGCGTAGACAGGGCCGATTCACCCCTCCACTTT.

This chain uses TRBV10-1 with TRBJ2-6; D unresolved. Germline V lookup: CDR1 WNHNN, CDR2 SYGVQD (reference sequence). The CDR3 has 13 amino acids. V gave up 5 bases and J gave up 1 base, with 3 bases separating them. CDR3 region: CASSTSGANVLTF. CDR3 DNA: TGCGCCAGCAGTACTTCTGGGGCCAACGTCCTGACTTTC.

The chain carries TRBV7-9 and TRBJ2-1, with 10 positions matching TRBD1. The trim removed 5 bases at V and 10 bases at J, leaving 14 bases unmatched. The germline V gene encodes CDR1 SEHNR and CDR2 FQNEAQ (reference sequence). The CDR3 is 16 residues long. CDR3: CASSASGTGDLGEQFF. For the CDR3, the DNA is TGTGCCAGCAGCGCCTCCGGGACAGGGGATCTTGGCGAGCAGTTCTTC.

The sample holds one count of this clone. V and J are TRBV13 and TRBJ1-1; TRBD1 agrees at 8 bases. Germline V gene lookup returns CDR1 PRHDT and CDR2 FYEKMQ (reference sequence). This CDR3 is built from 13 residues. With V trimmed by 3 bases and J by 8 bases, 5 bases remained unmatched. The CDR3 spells CASSFDRGLEAFF. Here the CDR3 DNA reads TGTGCCAGCAGCTTCGACAGGGGATTGGAAGCTTTCTTT.

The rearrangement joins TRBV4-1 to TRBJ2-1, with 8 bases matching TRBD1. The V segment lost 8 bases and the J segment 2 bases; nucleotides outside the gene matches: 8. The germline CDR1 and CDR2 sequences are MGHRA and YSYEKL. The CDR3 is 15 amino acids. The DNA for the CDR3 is TGCGCCAGCTCAGGACAGGGTGGGGCCTACAATGAGCAGTTCTTC. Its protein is CASSGQGGAYNEQFF.

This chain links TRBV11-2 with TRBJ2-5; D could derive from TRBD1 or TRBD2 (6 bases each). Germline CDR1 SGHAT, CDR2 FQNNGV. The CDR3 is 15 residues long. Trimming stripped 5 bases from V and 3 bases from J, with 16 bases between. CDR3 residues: CASSPAPGAEETQYF. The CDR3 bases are TGTGCCAGCAGCCCCGCCCCGGGGGCGGAAGAGACCCAGTACTTC.

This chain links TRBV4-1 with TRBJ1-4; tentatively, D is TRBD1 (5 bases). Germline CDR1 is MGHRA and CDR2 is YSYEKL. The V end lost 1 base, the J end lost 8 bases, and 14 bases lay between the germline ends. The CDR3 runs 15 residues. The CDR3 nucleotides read TGCGCCAGCAGCCAAGCGGCCCCCCGGGGGGAAAAACTGTTTTTT. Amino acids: CASSQAAPRGEKLFF.

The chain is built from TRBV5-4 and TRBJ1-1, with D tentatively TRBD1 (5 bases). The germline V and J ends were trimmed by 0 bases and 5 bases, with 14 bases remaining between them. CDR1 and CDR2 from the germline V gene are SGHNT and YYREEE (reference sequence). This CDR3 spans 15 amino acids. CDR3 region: CASSLVPQGGTEAFF. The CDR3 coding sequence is TGTGCCAGCAGCTTGGTCCCCCAGGGAGGGACTGAAGCTTTCTTT.

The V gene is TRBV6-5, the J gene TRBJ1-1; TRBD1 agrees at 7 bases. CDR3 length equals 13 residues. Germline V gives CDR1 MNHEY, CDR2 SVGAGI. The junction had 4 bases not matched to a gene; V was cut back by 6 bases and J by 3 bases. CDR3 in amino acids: CASRADRDTEAFF. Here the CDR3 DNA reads TGTGCCAGCAGGGCAGACAGGGACACTGAAGCTTTCTTT.

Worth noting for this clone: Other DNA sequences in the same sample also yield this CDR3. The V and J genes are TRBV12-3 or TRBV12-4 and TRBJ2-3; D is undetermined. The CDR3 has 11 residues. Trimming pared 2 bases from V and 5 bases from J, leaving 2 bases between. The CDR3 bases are TGTGCCAGCAGTTTAAGAGATACGCAGTATTTT. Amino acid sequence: CASSLRDTQYF.

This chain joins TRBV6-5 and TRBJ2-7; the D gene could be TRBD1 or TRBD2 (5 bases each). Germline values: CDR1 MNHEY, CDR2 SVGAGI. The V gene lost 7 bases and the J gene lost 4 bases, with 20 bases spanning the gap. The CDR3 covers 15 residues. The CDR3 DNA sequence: TGTGCCAGCACGAACTCGAGGGGTGCCCCTTACGAGCAGTACTTC. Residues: CASTNSRGAPYEQYF.

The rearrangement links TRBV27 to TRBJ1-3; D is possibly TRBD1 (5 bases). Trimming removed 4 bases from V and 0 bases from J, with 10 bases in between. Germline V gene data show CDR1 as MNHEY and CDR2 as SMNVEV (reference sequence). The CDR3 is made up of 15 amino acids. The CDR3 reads CASSSRADSGNTIYF. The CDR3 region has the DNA TGTGCCAGCAGTTCCAGGGCCGACTCTGGAAACACCATATATTTT.

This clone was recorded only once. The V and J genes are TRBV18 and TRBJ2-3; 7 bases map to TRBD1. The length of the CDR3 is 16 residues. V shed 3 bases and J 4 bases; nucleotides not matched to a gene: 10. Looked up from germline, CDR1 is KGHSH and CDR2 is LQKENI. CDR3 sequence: CASSPRGQVFADTQYF. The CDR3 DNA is TGTGCCAGCTCACCCAGAGGACAGGTCTTCGCAGATACGCAGTATTTT.

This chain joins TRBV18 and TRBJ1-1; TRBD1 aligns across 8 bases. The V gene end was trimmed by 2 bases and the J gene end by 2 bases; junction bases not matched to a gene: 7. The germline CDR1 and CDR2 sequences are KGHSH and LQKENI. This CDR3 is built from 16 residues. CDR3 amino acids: CASSPRTGTRNTEAFF. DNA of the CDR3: TGTGCCAGCTCACCAAGGACAGGGACTAGAAACACTGAAGCTTTCTTT.

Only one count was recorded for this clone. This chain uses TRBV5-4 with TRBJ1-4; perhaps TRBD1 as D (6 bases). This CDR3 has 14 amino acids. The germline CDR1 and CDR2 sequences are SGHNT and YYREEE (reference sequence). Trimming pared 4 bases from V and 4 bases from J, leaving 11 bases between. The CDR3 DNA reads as TGTGCCAGCAGCCCGGGACACTATAATGAAAAACTGTTTTTT. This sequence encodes CASSPGHYNEKLFF. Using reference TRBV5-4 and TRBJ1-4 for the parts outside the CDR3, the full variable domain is ETGVTQSPTHLIKTRGQQVTLRCSSQSGHNTVSWYQQALGQGPQFIFQYYREEENGRGNFPPRFSGLQFPNYSSELNVNALELDDSALYLCASSPGHYNEKLFFGSGTQLSVL.

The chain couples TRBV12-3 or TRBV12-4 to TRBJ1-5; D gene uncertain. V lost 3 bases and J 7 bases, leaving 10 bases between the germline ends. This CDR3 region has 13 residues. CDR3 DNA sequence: TGTGCCAGCAGTTTGGCCGGCCGGCAGCCCCAGCATTTT. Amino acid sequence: CASSLAGRQPQHF.

In DNA, the CDR3 is TGTGCCAGTAGCTCAGTATACGGGACTAGCGGGGGGACGGATACGCAGTATTTT. It encodes CASSSVYGTSGGTDTQYF. The gene calls are TRBV19 and TRBJ2-3; TRBD2 aligns across 15 bases. Germline V lookup: CDR1 LNHDA, CDR2 SQIVND (reference sequence). The CDR3 loop spans 18 amino acids. The V gene end was trimmed by 6 bases and the J gene end by 6 bases; junction bases not matched to a gene: 13.

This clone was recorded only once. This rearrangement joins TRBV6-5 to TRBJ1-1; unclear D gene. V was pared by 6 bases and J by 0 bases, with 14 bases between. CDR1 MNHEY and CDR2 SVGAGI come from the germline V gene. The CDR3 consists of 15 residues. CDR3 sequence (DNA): TGTGCCAGCAGCGACCACGCCGGCGTGAACACTGAAGCTTTCTTT. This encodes CASSDHAGVNTEAFF.

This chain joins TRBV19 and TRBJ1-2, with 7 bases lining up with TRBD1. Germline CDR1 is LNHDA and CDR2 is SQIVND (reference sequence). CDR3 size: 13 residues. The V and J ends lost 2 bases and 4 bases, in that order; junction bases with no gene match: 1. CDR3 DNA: TGTGCCAGTAGTATACGGGACAGCTATGGCTACACCTTC. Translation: CASSIRDSYGYTF.

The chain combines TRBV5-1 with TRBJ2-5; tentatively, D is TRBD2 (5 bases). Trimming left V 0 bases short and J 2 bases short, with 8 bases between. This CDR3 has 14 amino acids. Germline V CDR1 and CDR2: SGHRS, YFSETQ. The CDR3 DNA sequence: TGCGCCAGCAGCTTGGTAAGCGGTCAAGAGACCCAGTACTTC. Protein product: CASSLVSGQETQYF. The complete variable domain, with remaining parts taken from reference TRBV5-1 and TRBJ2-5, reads KAGVTQTPRYLIKTRGQQVTLSCSPISGHRSVSWYQQTPGQGLQFLFEYFSETQRNKGNFPGRFSGRQFSNSRSEMNVSTLELGDSALYLCASSLVSGQETQYFGPGTRLLVL.